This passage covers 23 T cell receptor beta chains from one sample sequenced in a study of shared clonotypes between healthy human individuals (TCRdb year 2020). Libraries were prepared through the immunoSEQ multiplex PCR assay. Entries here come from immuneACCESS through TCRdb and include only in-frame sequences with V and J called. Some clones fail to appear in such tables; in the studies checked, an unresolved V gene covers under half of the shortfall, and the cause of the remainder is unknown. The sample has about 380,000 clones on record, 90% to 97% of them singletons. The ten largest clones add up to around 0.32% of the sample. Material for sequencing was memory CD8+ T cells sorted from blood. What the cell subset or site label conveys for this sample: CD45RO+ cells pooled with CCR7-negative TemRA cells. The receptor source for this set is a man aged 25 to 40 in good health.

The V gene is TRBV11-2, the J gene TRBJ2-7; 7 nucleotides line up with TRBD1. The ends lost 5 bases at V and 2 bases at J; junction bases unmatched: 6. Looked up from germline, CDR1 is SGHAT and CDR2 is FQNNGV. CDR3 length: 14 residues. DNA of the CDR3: TGTGCCAGCAGCCCGGGACAGTGGACCTACGAGCAGTACTTC. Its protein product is CASSPGQWTYEQYF.

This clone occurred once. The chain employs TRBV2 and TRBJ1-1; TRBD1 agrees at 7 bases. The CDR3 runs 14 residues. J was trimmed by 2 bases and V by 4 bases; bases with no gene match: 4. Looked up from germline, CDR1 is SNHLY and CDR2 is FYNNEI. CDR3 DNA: TGTGCCAGCAGTGTGCGACAGGGTAACACTGAAGCTTTCTTT. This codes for CASSVRQGNTEAFF.

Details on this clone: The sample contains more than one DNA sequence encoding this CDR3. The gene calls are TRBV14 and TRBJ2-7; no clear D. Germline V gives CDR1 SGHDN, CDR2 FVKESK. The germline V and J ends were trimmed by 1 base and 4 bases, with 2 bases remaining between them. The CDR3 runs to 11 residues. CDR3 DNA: TGTGCCAGCAGCCAAGCGTACGAGCAGTACTTC. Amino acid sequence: CASSQAYEQYF.

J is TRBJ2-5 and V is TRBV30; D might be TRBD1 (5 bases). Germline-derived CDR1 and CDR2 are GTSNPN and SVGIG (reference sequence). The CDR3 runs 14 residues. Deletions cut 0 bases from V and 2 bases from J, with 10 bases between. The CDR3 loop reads CAWSVGVSQETQYF. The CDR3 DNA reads TGTGCCTGGAGTGTAGGGGTGTCACAAGAGACCCAGTACTTC.

The CDR3: CATAIWGMNTEAFF. CDR3 coding DNA: TGTGCCACCGCGATTTGGGGCATGAACACTGAAGCTTTCTTT. The chain combines TRBV10-3 with TRBJ1-1; possible D gene TRBD1, 5 bases. The length of the CDR3 is 14 residues. The germline V gene encodes CDR1 ENHRY and CDR2 SYGVKD. V gave up 10 bases and J gave up 0 bases, with 15 bases separating them.

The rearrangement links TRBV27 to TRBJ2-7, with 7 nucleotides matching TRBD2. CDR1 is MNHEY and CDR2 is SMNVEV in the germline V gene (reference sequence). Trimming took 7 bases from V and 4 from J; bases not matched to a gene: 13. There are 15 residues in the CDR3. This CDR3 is CASTLDGVGGYEQYF. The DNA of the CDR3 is TGTGCCAGCACCCTGGACGGTGTGGGAGGGTACGAGCAGTACTTC.

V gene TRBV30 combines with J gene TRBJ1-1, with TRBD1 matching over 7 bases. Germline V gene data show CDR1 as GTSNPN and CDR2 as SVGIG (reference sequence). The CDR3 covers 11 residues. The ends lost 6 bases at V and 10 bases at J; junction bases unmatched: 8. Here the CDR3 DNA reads TGTGCCTGTACTACAGGGGTCGGAGCTTTCTTT. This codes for CACTTGVGAFF.

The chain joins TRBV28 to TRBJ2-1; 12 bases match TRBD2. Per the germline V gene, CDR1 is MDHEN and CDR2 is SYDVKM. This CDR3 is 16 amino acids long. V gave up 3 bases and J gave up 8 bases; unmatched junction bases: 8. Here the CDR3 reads CASSLRGLAGVDEQFF. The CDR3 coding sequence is TGTGCCAGCAGTTTGAGGGGACTAGCGGGTGTGGATGAGCAGTTCTTC.

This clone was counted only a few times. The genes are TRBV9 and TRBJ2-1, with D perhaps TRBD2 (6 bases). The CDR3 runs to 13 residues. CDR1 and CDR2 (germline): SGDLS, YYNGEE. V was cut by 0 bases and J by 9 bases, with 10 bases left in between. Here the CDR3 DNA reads TGTGCCAGCAGCGTAGGTTCGGGAGCTGAGCAGTTCTTC. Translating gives CASSVGSGAEQFF.

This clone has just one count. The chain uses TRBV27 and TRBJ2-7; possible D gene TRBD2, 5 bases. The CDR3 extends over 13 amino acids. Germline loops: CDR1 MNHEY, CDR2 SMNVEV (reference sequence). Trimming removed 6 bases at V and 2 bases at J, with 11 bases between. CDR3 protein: CASRGLTTYEQYF. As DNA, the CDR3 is TGTGCCAGCAGAGGACTTACAACCTACGAGCAGTACTTC.

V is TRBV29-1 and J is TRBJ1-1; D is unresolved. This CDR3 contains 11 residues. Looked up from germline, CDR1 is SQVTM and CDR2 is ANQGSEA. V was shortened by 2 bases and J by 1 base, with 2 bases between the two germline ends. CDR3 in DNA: TGCAGCGTTGAACGGAACACTGAAGCTTTCTTT. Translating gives CSVERNTEAFF.

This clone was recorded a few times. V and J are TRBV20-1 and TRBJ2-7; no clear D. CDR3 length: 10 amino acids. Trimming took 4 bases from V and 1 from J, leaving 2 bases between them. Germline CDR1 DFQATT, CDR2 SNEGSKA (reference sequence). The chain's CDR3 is CSAKSYEQYF. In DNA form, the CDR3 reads TGCAGTGCTAAATCCTACGAGCAGTACTTC.

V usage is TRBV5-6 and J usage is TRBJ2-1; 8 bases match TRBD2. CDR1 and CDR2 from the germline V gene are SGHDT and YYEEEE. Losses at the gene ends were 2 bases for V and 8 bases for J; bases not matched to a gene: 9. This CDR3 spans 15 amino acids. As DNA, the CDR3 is TGTGCCAGCAGCTTAGGTCCAGCGGGAGTGGATGAGCAGTTCTTC. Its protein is CASSLGPAGVDEQFF.

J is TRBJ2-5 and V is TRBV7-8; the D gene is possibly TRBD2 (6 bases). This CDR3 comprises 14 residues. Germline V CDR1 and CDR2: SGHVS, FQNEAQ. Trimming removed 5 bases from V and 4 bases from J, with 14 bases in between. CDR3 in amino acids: CASSPRLGIETQYF. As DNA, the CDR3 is TGTGCCAGCAGCCCACGACTAGGCATAGAGACCCAGTACTTC.

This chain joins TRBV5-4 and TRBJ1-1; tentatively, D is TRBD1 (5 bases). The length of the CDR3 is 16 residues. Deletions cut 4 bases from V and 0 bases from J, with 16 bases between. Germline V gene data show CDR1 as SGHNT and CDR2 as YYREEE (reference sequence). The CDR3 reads CASSEGSSGLNTEAFF. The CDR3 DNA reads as TGTGCCAGCAGCGAGGGGTCATCAGGGTTGAACACTGAAGCTTTCTTT.

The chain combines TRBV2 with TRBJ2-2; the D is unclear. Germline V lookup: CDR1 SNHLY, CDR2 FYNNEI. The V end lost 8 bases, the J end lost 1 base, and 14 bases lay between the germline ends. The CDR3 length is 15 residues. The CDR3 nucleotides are TGTGCCAGCGGTTCTTCCGGTCTGAACACCGGGGAGCTGTTTTTT. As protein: CASGSSGLNTGELFF. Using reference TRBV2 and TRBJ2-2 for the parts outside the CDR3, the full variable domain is EPEVTQTPSHQVTQMGQEVILRCVPISNHLYFYWYRQILGQKVEFLVSFYNNEISEKSEIFDDQFSVERPDGSNFTLKIRSTKLEDSAMYFCASGSSGLNTGELFFGEGSRLTVL.

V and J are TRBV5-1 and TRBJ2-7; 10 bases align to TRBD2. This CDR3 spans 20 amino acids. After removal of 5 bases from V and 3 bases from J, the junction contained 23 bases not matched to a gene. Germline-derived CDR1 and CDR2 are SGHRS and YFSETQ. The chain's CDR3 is CASRQSPGLGLADSFYEQYF. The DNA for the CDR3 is TGCGCCAGCAGACAAAGTCCGGGGTTAGGACTAGCGGATTCTTTCTACGAGCAGTACTTC.

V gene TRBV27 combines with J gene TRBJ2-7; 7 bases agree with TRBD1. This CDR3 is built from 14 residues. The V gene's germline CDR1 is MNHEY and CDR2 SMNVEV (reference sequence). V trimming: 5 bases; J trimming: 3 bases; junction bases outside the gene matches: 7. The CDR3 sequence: CASSQQGKGYEQYF. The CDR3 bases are TGTGCCAGCAGTCAACAGGGGAAGGGCTACGAGCAGTACTTC.

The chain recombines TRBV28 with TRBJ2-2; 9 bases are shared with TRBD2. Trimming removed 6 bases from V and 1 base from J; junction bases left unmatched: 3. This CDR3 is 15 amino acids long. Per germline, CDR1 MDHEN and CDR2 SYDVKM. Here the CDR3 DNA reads TGTGCCAGCAGCGTAGCGGGAGTGAACACCGGGGAGCTGTTTTTT. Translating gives CASSVAGVNTGELFF.

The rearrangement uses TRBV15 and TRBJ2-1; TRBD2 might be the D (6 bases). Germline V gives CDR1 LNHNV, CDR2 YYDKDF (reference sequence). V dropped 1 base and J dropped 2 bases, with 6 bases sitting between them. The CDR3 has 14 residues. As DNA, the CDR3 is TGTGCCACCAGCAGAGGGGGGGCCTACAATGAGCAGTTCTTC. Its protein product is CATSRGGAYNEQFF.

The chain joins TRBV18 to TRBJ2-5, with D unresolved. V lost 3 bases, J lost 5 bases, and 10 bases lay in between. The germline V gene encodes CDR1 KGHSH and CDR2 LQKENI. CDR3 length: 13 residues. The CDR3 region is CASSPQQGETQYF. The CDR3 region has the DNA TGTGCCAGCTCACCGCAGCAAGGCGAGACCCAGTACTTC.

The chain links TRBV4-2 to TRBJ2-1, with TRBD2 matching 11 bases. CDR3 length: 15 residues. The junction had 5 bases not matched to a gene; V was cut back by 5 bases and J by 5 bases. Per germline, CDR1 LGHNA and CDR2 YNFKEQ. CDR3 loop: CASSLPGLADNEQFF. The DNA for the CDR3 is TGTGCCAGCAGCTTACCGGGACTAGCGGACAATGAGCAGTTCTTC.

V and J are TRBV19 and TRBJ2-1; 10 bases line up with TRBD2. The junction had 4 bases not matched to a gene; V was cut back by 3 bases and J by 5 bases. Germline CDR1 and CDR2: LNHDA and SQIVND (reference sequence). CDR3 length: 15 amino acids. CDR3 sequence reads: CASSISSGGHNEQFF. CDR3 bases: TGTGCCAGTAGTATTAGTAGCGGGGGGCACAATGAGCAGTTCTTC. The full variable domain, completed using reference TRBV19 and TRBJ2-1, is DGGITQSPKYLFRKEGQNVTLSCEQNLNHDAMYWYRQDPGQGLRLIYYSQIVNDFQKGDIAEGYSVSREKKESFPLTVTSAQKNPTAFYLCASSISSGGHNEQFFGPGTRLTVL.